Included here is one T cell receptor beta chain sequence, with context. Its antigen is currently unknown. The sample is drawn from a study of cytomegalovirus exposure and HLA in healthy donors. Study as a whole: Most donors, about 77% of some 400 genotyped, fell in the Caucasian-associated ancestry cluster.

Use of 60 Vbeta and 13 Jbeta primers characterized the PCR. Only in-frame clones appear in the TCRdb table, and some are missing; sequencing was by immunoSEQ multiplex PCR. The profile shows about 150,000 clones, about 64% of them singletons. Trimming at V came to 4 bases and at J to 4 bases, leaving 14 bases not matched to a gene. Germline CDR1 and CDR2: SGHNT and YYREEE (reference sequence). The CDR3 length is 16 residues. Study results and caveats: A later analysis found common viral pathogens apparently linked to several of the most significant clusters. Rare TCR sequences dominated, though some public TCRs recurred in many donors.

This receptor was identified in a man in his 60s in good health and CMV-seronegative. Sequenced sample: PBMCs. V and J are TRBV5-4 and TRBJ2-7, with 7 bases lining up with TRBD2. The CDR3 DNA reads as TGTGCCAGCAGCGCGAGACGTGGGAGGGCGGTGTACGAGCAGTACTTC. It specifies CASSARRGRAVYEQYF.